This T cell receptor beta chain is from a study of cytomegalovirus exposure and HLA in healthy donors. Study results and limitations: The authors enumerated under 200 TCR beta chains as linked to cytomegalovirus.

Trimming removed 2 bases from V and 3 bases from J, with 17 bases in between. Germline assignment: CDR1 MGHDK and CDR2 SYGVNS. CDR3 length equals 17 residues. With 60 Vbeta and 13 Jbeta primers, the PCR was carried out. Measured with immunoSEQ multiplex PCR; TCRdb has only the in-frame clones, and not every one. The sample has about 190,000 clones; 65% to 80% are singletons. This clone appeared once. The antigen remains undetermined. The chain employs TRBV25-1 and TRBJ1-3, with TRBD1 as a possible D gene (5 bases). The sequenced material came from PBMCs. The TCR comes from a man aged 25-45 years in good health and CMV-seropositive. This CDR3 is CASSEMGGGDGGNTIYF. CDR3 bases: TGTGCCAGCAGTGAAATGGGTGGGGGGGACGGTGGAAACACCATATATTTT.